The rows below give T cell receptor beta chains drawn from one sample of a study of blood T cell repertoires in COVID-19. Generated by immunoSEQ multiplex PCR, the TCRdb table keeps only in-frame clones and is missing some. Among roughly 100,000 clones listed, approximately 90% were seen once. The specimen was peripheral blood. The receptors stem from a human donor with COVID-19, enrolled during active disease. The donor label of this sample is uncertain. Each CDR3 is given without its conserved first and last residue.

>TRBJ1-2|15|TRBV12-1
ASSFYYPGTAAYGYT
>TRBJ1-2|16|TRBV27
ASSLVFLGEGRNYGYT
>TRBJ2-7|14|TRBV3-1/TRBV3-2
ASSQNPGQGRYEQY
>TRBJ1-2|14|TRBV7-9
ASSLGTGTGVYGYT
>TRBJ2-1|13|TRBV6-5
ASSYAPNSYNEQF
>TRBJ1-2|11|TRBV2
ASTLDRGHGYT
>TRBJ1-4|14|TRBV27
ASSFSLGEGDEKLF
>TRBJ1-1|13|TRBV6-5
ASSRGGNLNTEAF
>TRBJ2-3|12|TRBV3-1/TRBV3-2
ASSQGGYADTQY
>TRBJ2-7|13|TRBV4-2
ASSQESRGSYEQY
>TRBJ2-6|15|TRBV9
ASSEGLRISGANVLT
>TRBJ1-2|9|TRBV11-2
ASSAGGGYT
>TRBJ2-7|15|TRBV6-1
ASSEIPDRGFSYEQY
>TRBJ2-7|13|TRBV9
ASSVFDSSSYEQY
>TRBJ1-1|14|TRBV19
ASSIRSGQGSTEAF
>TRBJ1-2|13|TRBV5-6
ASSVDREEGYGYT
>TRBJ1-3|13|TRBV28
ASSRRAFSGNTIY
>TRBJ2-2|10|TRBV6-5
ASSPGNGELF
>TRBJ1-4|12|TRBV28
ASRPTGSSEKLF